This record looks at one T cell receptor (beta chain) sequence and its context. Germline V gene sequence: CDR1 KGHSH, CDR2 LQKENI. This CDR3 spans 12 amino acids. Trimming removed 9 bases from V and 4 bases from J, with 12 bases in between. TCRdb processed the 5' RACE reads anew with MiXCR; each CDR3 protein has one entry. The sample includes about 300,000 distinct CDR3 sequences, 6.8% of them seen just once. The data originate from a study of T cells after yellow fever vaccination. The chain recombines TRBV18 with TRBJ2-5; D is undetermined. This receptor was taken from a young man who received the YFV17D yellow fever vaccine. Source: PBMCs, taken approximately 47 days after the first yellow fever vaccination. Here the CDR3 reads CASSRATETQYF. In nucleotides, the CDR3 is TGTGCCAGTTCCCGGGCGACAGAGACCCAGTACTTC.